The text below deals with one T cell receptor beta chain. No conserved phenylalanine or tryptophan ends this CDR3, so it is likely a read error. CDR1 MNHEY and CDR2 SVGAGI come from the germline V gene. The CDR3 extends over 18 amino acids. V shed 2 bases and J 1 base; nucleotides not matched to a gene: 7. The entry originates in a study of T cell repertoires in cytomegalovirus infection. TCRdb used MiXCR to reprocess the reads, holding one entry per CDR3 protein. The table lists a few hundred thousand distinct CDR3 sequences, over 20% of them singletons. This clonotype was obtained from a human donor in good health (CMV status not recorded). Some clones in this sample may be carry-over from other donors' samples. The chain links TRBV6-5 to TRBJ2-2; 10 nucleotides line up with TRBD2. The specimen sequenced was CD8+ T cells from PBMCs. The CDR3 sequence is CASSYGLAGALNTGELFI. CDR3 in DNA: TGTGCCAGCAGTTACGGCCTAGCGGGGGCCCTGAACACCGGGGAGCTGTTTATT.